What follows are 10 T cell receptor beta chains derived from one specimen sequenced in a study of response to subunit inactivated influenza vaccine. TCRdb passed the RT-PCR reads through MiXCR, listing each CDR3 protein once. Of hundreds of thousands of distinct CDR3 sequences in the sample, 15% to 19% are singletons; the top ten hold more than 9%. The sample here was PBMCs from blood, taken 11 to 12 days after vaccination. The receptors derive from a man aged 45-65 years who received an inactivated influenza vaccine.

The CDR3 here is CATSRVPGGYEQYF. CDR3 DNA: TGTGCCACCAGCAGAGTCCCAGGGGGCTACGAGCAGTACTTC. The chain has TRBV15 and TRBJ2-7; 7 bases map to TRBD1. CDR3 length: 14 amino acids. The ends lost 1 base at V and 3 bases at J; junction bases unmatched: 3. Germline CDR1 reads LNHNV; CDR2 reads YYDKDF (reference sequence).

The chain employs TRBV7-2 and TRBJ2-7, with no clear D. V was trimmed by 5 bases and J by 3 bases, leaving 17 bases between them. The germline CDR1 and CDR2 sequences are SGHTA and FQGNSA. CDR3 size: 15 residues. The CDR3 bases are TGTGCCAGCAGCACGGATCAAATAGAGGTCTACGAGCAGTACTTC. Translated: CASSTDQIEVYEQYF.

This chain uses TRBV11-2 with TRBJ2-2, with 7 bases identical to TRBD2. Germline-derived CDR1 and CDR2 are SGHAT and FQNNGV. The CDR3 is 17 residues long. V lost 5 bases and J lost 4; bases outside the gene matches: 13. CDR3: CASSRSRDYLTTGELFF. CDR3 coding DNA: TGTGCCAGCAGCCGGAGCCGGGACTACCTCACCACCGGGGAGCTGTTTTTT.

In this sample, this clonotype turned up a few times. The chain couples TRBV15 to TRBJ2-1; weak D call: TRBD1 (6 bases). Trimming took off 2 bases at V and 2 bases at J, with 10 bases between the two ends. Germline CDR1 LNHNV, CDR2 YYDKDF (reference sequence). The CDR3 covers 15 residues. In DNA, the CDR3 is TGTGCCACCAGCAGATCGGACAGAGCCTACAATGAGCAGTTCTTC. Protein: CATSRSDRAYNEQFF.

This clonotype was seen at least ten times. V is TRBV4-2 and J is TRBJ1-1; possibly TRBD1 for D (5 bases). V gave up 0 bases and J gave up 3 bases, with 11 bases separating them. Germline V gives CDR1 LGHNA, CDR2 YNFKEQ. This CDR3 comprises 15 residues. Here the CDR3 DNA reads TGTGCCAGCAGCCAAGAATTTCAGGGCCACACTGAAGCTTTCTTT. This sequence encodes CASSQEFQGHTEAFF.

The chain combines TRBV7-2 with TRBJ2-1, with 13 bases matching TRBD2. Germline V gene lookup returns CDR1 SGHTA and CDR2 FQGNSA. CDR3 length: 16 residues. Trimming cost V 5 bases and J 7 bases; bases outside gene matches: 8. CDR3 loop: CASSPLGLAGVNEQFF. The CDR3 DNA follows: TGTGCCAGCAGCCCCCTCGGACTAGCGGGGGTTAATGAGCAGTTCTTC.

This clonotype appeared a few times. The gene calls are TRBV6-5 and TRBJ1-4; D is unclear. CDR3 size: 15 residues. The ends were cut back, 3 bases at V and 0 bases at J, with 8 bases in the middle. Germline V gives CDR1 MNHEY, CDR2 SVGAGI. The CDR3 loop is CASSYQDATNEKLFF. CDR3 nucleotide sequence: TGTGCCAGCAGTTATCAGGATGCAACTAATGAAAAACTGTTTTTT.

Only a few counts were recorded for this clonotype. V usage is TRBV20-1 and J usage is TRBJ1-5; the D gene is possibly TRBD1 (5 bases). The CDR3 has 15 amino acids. The germline V gene encodes CDR1 DFQATT and CDR2 SNEGSKA (reference sequence). V was shortened by 3 bases and J by 5 bases, with 17 bases between the two germline ends. CDR3 residues: CSASSAGRRYQPQHF. Here the CDR3 DNA reads TGCAGTGCTAGCTCCGCGGGACGCAGATATCAGCCCCAGCATTTT.

This clonotype was picked up a small number of times. The J gene is TRBJ2-5, the V gene TRBV10-3; D gene ambiguous. Trimming removed 6 bases from V and 5 bases from J, with 13 bases in between. Germline-derived CDR1 and CDR2 are ENHRY and SYGVKD. CDR3 length: 13 amino acids. CDR3 in amino acids: CAISPRGRETQYF. CDR3 DNA sequence: TGTGCCATCAGCCCACGTGGTCGGGAGACCCAGTACTTC.

This clonotype came up a few times. The chain joins TRBV7-9 to TRBJ1-2; D gene uncertain. The CDR3 is 15 amino acids. Germline lookup yields CDR1 SEHNR and CDR2 FQNEAQ (reference sequence). V was trimmed by 0 bases and J by 6 bases, leaving 14 bases between them. The CDR3 region has the DNA TGTGCCAGCAGCTTAGCGAGCAGGCTAGTAGATGGCTACACCTTC. Its protein product is CASSLASRLVDGYTF.